This passage covers 22 T cell receptor beta chains from one sample sequenced in a study of cytomegalovirus exposure and HLA in healthy donors. The method was immunoSEQ multiplex PCR; TCRdb's version includes in-frame clones alone and lacks a portion of them. The table shows fewer than 60,000 clones, with about 91% occurring only once. Sequencing was done on a sample of PBMCs. These receptors were obtained from a woman younger than 35 in good health and CMV-seronegative.

The chain employs TRBV18 and TRBJ2-3; no definite D call. Deletions cut 2 bases from V and 4 bases from J, with 7 bases between. Germline CDR1 KGHSH, CDR2 LQKENI. This CDR3 has 13 residues. The CDR3 loop is CASSPVSSDTQYF. As DNA, the CDR3 is TGTGCCAGCTCACCAGTATCCTCAGATACGCAGTATTTT.

This chain uses TRBV7-2 with TRBJ1-1; D not resolved. Trimming shortened V by 3 bases and J by 3 bases, and 11 bases separated the two germline ends. CDR3 size: 14 residues. CDR1 is SGHTA, CDR2 FQGNSA, per germline. The DNA for the CDR3 is TGTGCCAGCAGCTTGGAGGGATCGTACACTGAAGCTTTCTTT. Translation: CASSLEGSYTEAFF.

CDR3 sequence (DNA): TGCGCCAGCAGCGGTACGGGGGGGCCCGGTGCAGATACGCAGTATTTT. Protein: CASSGTGGPGADTQYF. The rearrangement joins TRBV5-1 to TRBJ2-3; 8 bases map to TRBD2. This CDR3 region has 16 residues. The J segment lost 4 bases and the V segment lost 4 bases, leaving 11 bases of the junction unmatched. The germline V gene encodes CDR1 SGHRS and CDR2 YFSETQ.

The chain uses TRBV7-8 and TRBJ1-4; 9 bases match TRBD1. From germline, CDR1 is SGHVS and CDR2 FQNEAQ. The CDR3 sequence is 15 residues long. V was pared by 2 bases and J by 7 bases, with 5 bases of the junction left unmatched. DNA of the CDR3: TGTGCCAGCAGCTTATGGGGACAGGGAGGTGAAAAACTGTTTTTT. Its protein is CASSLWGQGGEKLFF.

The chain has TRBV9 and TRBJ2-7; TRBD2 matches 7 bases. The CDR3 consists of 14 residues. CDR1 SGDLS and CDR2 YYNGEE come from the germline V gene. The J segment lost 4 bases and the V segment lost 0 bases, leaving 4 bases of the junction unmatched. CDR3 residues: CASSVDLGGYEQYF. CDR3 nucleotide sequence: TGTGCCAGCAGCGTAGACTTGGGAGGGTACGAGCAGTACTTC.

The chain combines TRBV29-1 with TRBJ2-1; 9 bases match TRBD1. V lost 3 bases to trimming and J lost 5 bases; unmatched junction nucleotides: 2. The CDR3 extends over 13 amino acids. From germline, CDR1 is SQVTM and CDR2 ANQGSEA. In DNA form, the CDR3 reads TGCAGCGTTGAGGGACAGGGCCACAATGAGCAGTTCTTC. Translation gives CSVEGQGHNEQFF.

The chain links TRBV28 to TRBJ1-2, with 7 positions matching TRBD1. CDR3 size: 13 residues. Germline values: CDR1 MDHEN, CDR2 SYDVKM. With 1 base clipped from V and 7 bases from J, the junction kept 3 bases outside the gene matches. Written as DNA, the CDR3 is TGTGCCAGCAGTTTATCAGGGGGTAGTGGCTACACCTTC. This codes for CASSLSGGSGYTF.

The genes are TRBV6-1 and TRBJ1-3; 10 nucleotides agree with TRBD1. Germline CDR1 reads MNHNS; CDR2 reads SASEGT. With 6 bases clipped from V and 4 bases from J, the junction kept 6 bases outside the gene matches. The CDR3 spans 15 residues. The CDR3 loop reads CASRDGTGAGNTIYF. The CDR3 DNA follows: TGTGCCAGCAGGGACGGGACAGGGGCCGGAAACACCATATATTTT.

Note on this clone: One end of the junction fails to match germline, which may point to a read error. V gene TRBV5-4 combines with J gene TRBJ2-3, with D possibly matching TRBD2 (7 bases). This CDR3 contains 11 residues. Germline CDR1 SGHNT, CDR2 YYREEE (reference sequence). CDR3 nucleotide sequence: TGTGCCAGCGAGTATCGGGGGGCAAGGAATTTT. Its protein is CASEYRGARNF.

The chain recombines TRBV2 with TRBJ2-7; 8 positions agree with TRBD1. This CDR3 contains 15 residues. The germline V gene encodes CDR1 SNHLY and CDR2 FYNNEI. Trimming took 6 bases from V and 5 from J; bases not matched to a gene: 12. CDR3 protein: CASRKMDRVRDEQYF. The CDR3 DNA sequence: TGTGCCAGCAGGAAGATGGACAGGGTCAGGGACGAGCAGTACTTC.

CDR3: CAWSVGGSAEQYF. Here the CDR3 DNA reads TGTGCCTGGAGTGTTGGGGGGAGTGCCGAGCAGTACTTC. This chain connects TRBV30 to TRBJ2-7, with D possibly TRBD2 on 6 matching bases. Between the trimmed V and J ends, which lost 0 bases and 6 bases, there was a span of 12 bases. The CDR3 is 13 residues long. Germline-derived CDR1 and CDR2 are GTSNPN and SVGIG (reference sequence).

The chain uses TRBV5-4 and TRBJ2-5; 7 nucleotides align to TRBD2. Trimming cost V 0 bases and J 2 bases; bases outside gene matches: 4. Per the germline V gene, CDR1 is SGHNT and CDR2 is YYREEE (reference sequence). The CDR3 extends over 15 amino acids. The DNA for the CDR3 is TGTGCCAGCAGCTTGGCCCAGCGGGGACAAGAGACCCAGTACTTC. Translated: CASSLAQRGQETQYF.

This clone was seen many times. The chain recombines TRBV20-1 with TRBJ1-2; no firm D call. The CDR3 has 11 amino acids. Looked up from germline, CDR1 is DFQATT and CDR2 is SNEGSKA (reference sequence). Trimming shortened V by 6 bases and J by 5 bases, and 10 bases separated the two germline ends. CDR3 nucleotides: TGCAGTGCGGCGGATCCGTATGGCTACACCTTC. Its translation is CSAADPYGYTF.

V usage is TRBV9 and J usage is TRBJ1-2; the D is unclear. Deletions cut 0 bases from V and 7 bases from J, with 10 bases between. The germline gives CDR1 SGDLS, CDR2 YYNGEE. The length of the CDR3 is 13 residues. This CDR3 reads CASSVGEGGGYTF. CDR3 DNA sequence: TGTGCCAGCAGCGTAGGGGAGGGTGGTGGCTACACCTTC.

CDR3 in DNA: TGCGCCAGCAGCTTGGACGACACCTCCTACGAGCAGTACTTC. It specifies CASSLDDTSYEQYF. The V call is TRBV5-1, the J call TRBJ2-7; the D is unclear. The length of the CDR3 is 14 residues. The germline V gene has CDR1 SGHRS and CDR2 YFSETQ. V lost 0 bases and J lost 0, with 7 bases in between.

This clone was detected once. The V and J genes are TRBV18 and TRBJ1-2, with D unclear. Germline assignment: CDR1 KGHSH and CDR2 LQKENI. The CDR3 is made up of 15 amino acids. Trimming pared 4 bases from V and 0 bases from J, leaving 12 bases between. CDR3 coding DNA: TGTGCCAGCTCACTCGAGGTCGGAGCTAACTATGGCTACACCTTC. Encoded protein: CASSLEVGANYGYTF.

The chain couples TRBV28 to TRBJ2-1; possible D gene TRBD1, 6 bases. CDR3 size: 16 residues. Trimming removed 5 bases from V and 5 bases from J, with 19 bases in between. CDR1 and CDR2 from the germline V gene are MDHEN and SYDVKM. DNA for the CDR3: TGTGCCAGCAGTCTACTTAGCCCAGGACAGAACAATGAGCAGTTCTTC. This sequence encodes CASSLLSPGQNNEQFF.

The chain carries TRBV6-6 and TRBJ2-7, with D perhaps TRBD1 (6 bases). CDR1 and CDR2 (germline): MNHNY, SVGAGI (reference sequence). V lost 2 bases and J 1 base, leaving 15 bases between the germline ends. This CDR3 has 16 amino acids. The CDR3 sequence is CASSYPRGRDSYEQYF. CDR3 nucleotide sequence: TGTGCCAGCAGTTACCCCAGGGGCAGGGATTCCTACGAGCAGTACTTC.

The chain employs TRBV18 and TRBJ2-3; 8 nucleotides line up with TRBD2. The CDR3 runs 16 residues. Germline values: CDR1 KGHSH, CDR2 LQKENI. The ends lost 4 bases at V and 6 bases at J; junction bases unmatched: 12. In DNA form, the CDR3 reads TGTGCCAGCTCACGGCTCGAGGCGGGAGGTCGGGATACGCAGTATTTT. This codes for CASSRLEAGGRDTQYF.

The count of this clone is one. The chain links TRBV5-5 to TRBJ2-1; 11 positions match TRBD1. The V segment lost 4 bases and the J segment 4 bases; nucleotides outside the gene matches: 4. Per the germline V gene, CDR1 is SGHKS and CDR2 is YYEKEE (reference sequence). The CDR3 is 15 residues long. The CDR3 coding sequence is TGTGCCAGCAGCCTCGGACAGGGGGCATACAATGAGCAGTTCTTC. Its protein is CASSLGQGAYNEQFF.

Written as DNA, the CDR3 is TGTGCCACCAGGGACTTTAGCTCCTACGAGCAGTACTTC. Amino acids: CATRDFSSYEQYF. The V call is TRBV19, the J call TRBJ2-7, with D possibly matching TRBD2 (6 bases). Trimming left V 10 bases short and J 0 bases short, with 13 bases between. The CDR3 is made up of 13 amino acids. Germline values: CDR1 LNHDA, CDR2 SQIVND (reference sequence).

The chain links TRBV30 to TRBJ2-2; 7 bases agree with TRBD2. Trimming removed 8 bases from V and 2 bases from J; junction bases left unmatched: 11. This CDR3 comprises 15 residues. Germline CDR1 GTSNPN, CDR2 SVGIG (reference sequence). Here the CDR3 reads CALTKGLYNTGELFF. The CDR3 DNA reads as TGTGCCCTGACTAAGGGACTATATAACACCGGGGAGCTGTTTTTT.